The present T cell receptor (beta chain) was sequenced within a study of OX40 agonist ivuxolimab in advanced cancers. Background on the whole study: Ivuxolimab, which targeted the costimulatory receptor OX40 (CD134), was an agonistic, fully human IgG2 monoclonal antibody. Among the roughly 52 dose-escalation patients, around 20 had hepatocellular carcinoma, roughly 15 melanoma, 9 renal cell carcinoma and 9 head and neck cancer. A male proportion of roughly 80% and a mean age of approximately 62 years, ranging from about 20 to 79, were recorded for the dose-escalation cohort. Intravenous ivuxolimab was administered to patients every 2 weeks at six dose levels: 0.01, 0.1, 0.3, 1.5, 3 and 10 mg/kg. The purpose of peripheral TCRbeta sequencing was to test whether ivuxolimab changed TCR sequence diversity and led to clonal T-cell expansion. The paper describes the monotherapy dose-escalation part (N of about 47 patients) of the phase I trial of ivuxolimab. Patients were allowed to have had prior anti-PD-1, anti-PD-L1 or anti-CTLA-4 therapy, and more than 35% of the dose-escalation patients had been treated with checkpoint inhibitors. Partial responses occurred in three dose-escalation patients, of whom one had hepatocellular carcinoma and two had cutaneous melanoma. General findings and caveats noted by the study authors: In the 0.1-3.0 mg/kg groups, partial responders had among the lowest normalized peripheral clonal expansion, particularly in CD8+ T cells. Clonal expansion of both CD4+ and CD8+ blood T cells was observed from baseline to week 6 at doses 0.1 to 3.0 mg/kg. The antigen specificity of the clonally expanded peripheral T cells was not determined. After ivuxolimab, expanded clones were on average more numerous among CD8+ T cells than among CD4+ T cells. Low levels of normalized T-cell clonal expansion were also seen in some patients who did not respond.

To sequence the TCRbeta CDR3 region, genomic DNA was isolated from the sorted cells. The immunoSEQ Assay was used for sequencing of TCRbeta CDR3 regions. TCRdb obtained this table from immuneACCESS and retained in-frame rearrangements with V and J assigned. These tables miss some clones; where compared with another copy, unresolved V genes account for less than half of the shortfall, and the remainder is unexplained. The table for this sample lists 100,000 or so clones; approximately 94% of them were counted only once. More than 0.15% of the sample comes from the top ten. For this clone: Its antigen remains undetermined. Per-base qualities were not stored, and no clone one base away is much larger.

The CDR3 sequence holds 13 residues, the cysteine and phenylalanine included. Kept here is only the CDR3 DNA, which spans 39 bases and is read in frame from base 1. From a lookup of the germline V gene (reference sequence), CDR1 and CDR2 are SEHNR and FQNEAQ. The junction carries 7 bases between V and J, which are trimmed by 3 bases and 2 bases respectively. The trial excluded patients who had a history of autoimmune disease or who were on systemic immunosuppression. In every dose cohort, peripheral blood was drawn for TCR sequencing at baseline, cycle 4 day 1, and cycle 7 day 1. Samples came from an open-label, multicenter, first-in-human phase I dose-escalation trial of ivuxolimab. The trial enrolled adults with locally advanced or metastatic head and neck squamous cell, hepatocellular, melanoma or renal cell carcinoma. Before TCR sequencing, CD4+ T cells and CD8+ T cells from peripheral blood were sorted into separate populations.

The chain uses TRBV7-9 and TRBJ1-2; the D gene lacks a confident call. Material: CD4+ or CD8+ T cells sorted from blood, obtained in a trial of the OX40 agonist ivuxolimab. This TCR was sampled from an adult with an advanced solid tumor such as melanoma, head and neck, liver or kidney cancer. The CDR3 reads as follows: CASSLGGNYGYTF. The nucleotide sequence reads TGTGCCAGCAGCTTGGGCGGGAACTATGGCTACACCTTC. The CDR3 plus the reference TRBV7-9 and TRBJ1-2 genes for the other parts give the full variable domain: DTGVSQNPRHKITKRGQNVTFRCDPISEHNRLYWYRQTLGQGPEFLTYFQNEAQLEKSRLLSDRFSAERPKGSFSTLEIQRTEQGDSAMYLCASSLGGNYGYTFGSGTRLTVV.